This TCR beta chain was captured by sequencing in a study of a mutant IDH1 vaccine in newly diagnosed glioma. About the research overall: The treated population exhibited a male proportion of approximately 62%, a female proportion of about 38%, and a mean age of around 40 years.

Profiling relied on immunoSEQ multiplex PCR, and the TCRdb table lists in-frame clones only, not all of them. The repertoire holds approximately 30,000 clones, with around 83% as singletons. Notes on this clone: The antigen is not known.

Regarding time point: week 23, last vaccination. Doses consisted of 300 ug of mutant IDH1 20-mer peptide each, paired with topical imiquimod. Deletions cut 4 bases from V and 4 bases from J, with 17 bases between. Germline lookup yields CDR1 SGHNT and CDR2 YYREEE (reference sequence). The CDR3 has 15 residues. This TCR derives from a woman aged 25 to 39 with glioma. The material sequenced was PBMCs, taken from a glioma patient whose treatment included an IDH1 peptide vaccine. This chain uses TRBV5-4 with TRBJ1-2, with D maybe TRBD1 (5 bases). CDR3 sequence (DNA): TGTGCCAGCAGCCTCCCGGAGGGGCCCCTCTATGGCTACACCTTC. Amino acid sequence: CASSLPEGPLYGYTF.